This T cell receptor (beta chain) was profiled in a study of T-cell reconstitution after alpha-beta-depleted transplantation in children. Study-level points and caveats: Recipient T cells and thymic progenitors that survived gave rise to the high TCRbeta diversity observed at day 60 in some patients.

Points on this clonotype: Its cognate antigen is unknown.

Construction of the TCRbeta library involved unique molecular identifiers. TCRdb called the PCR reads again in MiXCR, with one record for every CDR3 protein. The sample comprises about 240,000 distinct CDR3 sequences, about 25% of which are singletons, and approximately 2.5% rests with the top ten. The CDR3 is 13 residues long. The germline gives CDR1 DFQATT, CDR2 SNEGSKA (reference sequence). With 4 bases clipped from V and 1 base from J, the junction kept 1 base outside the gene matches. This receptor was identified in a girl aged 2 to 10 with Fanconi anemia, due to receive a stem cell transplant. The rearrangement joins TRBV20-1 to TRBJ2-5; TRBD1 matches 9 bases. The sequencing here drew on PBMCs, taken before TCRalphabeta/CD19-depleted stem cell transplant. In nucleotides, the CDR3 is TGCAGTGCTAAGGGACAGGGCCAAGAGACCCAGTACTTC. Amino acid sequence: CSAKGQGQETQYF.